The rows below give T cell receptor beta chains drawn from one sample of a study of blood T cells in healthy people across ages. TCRdb itself ran the 5' RACE reads through MiXCR, one entry per CDR3 protein. Seen here are roughly 730,000 distinct CDR3 sequences, roughly 50% observed once, and the top ten hold around a quarter. Specimen: blood. Receptors originate from a man aged 40-55 years in good health. The CDR3 runs from the conserved cysteine through the conserved F or W.

V,CDR3
TRBV15,CATSSPGDNQPQHF
TRBV5-1,CASSSGGGGLNNEQFF
TRBV7-2,CASSLGGTAPSEKLFF
TRBV20-1,CSARIDSLGSPLHF
TRBV3-1,CASSLLPSGGAYEQYF
TRBV29-1,CSADEQSSDTQYF
TRBV27,CASSRGFRTGGNSPLHF
TRBV4-3,CASSPLAGGLYNEQFF
TRBV27,CASSLSQINNEQFF
TRBV20-1,CSARDRATLYEQYF
TRBV20-1,CSAREPDGANVLTF
TRBV20-1,CSALRTGGYEGYTF
TRBV29-1,CSVVGTGQLSTNNDQFF
TRBV7-2,CASSPRGENYGYTF
TRBV5-1,CASSLGGRSQGGQYF
TRBV12-3/TRBV12-4,CASSLRTAGTGELFF
TRBV4-2,CASSQILTSGKKYEQYF
TRBV12-3/TRBV12-4,CASSPPGLYYEQYF
TRBV7-2,CASSLRTSGRYLGEQYF
TRBV7-9,CASSLDRNGQYF
TRBV6-6,CASSSNWGETQYF
TRBV7-2,CASSPGLAGGSKNIQYF
TRBV12-3/TRBV12-4,CASSPQGWSQPQHF
TRBV2,CASSVSGQGGSETNYGYTF
TRBV13,CASSFVAYEQYF
TRBV20-1,CSATSGGSISGANVLTF
TRBV5-1,CASSLVGTIGNNEQFF
TRBV5-1,CASSSAGLGTGGGEQYF
TRBV6-6,CASSYWKRGDQETQYF